Included here is one TCR beta chain sequence, with context. This entry comes from a study of blood T cell repertoires in COVID-19. Study as a whole: PBMCs, B-cell-depleted T cells, or T cells were the source of the cDNA or gDNA that made up the material.

Some clones are missing from TCRdb's copy, which holds only in-frame ones; the method was immunoSEQ multiplex PCR. The data hold about 80,000 clones, with roughly 80% observed a single time. Germline CDR1 and CDR2: LNHDA and SQIVND (reference sequence). The length of the CDR3 is 13 residues. The V end was cut by 3 bases, the J end by 0 bases, with 3 bases between. The TCR comes from a woman between 65 and 79 years old with acute or convalescent COVID-19. The rearrangement joins TRBV19 to TRBJ1-5; D call uncertain. Input material: peripheral blood. CDR3 sequence reads: CASSISSNQPQHF. In nucleotides, the CDR3 is TGTGCCAGTAGTATCAGTAGCAATCAGCCCCAGCATTTT.